The 5 T cell receptor beta chains below were found in one sample sequenced in a study of T-cell memory formation after mild COVID-19. TCRdb processed the 5' RACE reads anew with MiXCR; each CDR3 protein has one entry. The profile shows tens of thousands of distinct CDR3 sequences, approximately 15% of them singletons. Sequencing was carried out using PBMCs or a T cell subset sorted from them (not recorded which). The receptors stem from an adult woman who had mild COVID-19 (a few samples of this study predate the infection). Cell type and time point are not known.

The table lists this clonotype with a few counts. The chain combines TRBV6-5 with TRBJ2-3; the match to TRBD2 covers 7 bases. This CDR3 has 16 residues. Germline trimming cut 2 bases from V and 4 bases from J; bases unmatched to any gene: 9. Germline V lookup: CDR1 MNHEY, CDR2 SVGAGI. Written as DNA, the CDR3 is TGTGCCAGCAGTTACAGGGCGGGAGTCGGAGCAGATACGCAGTATTTT. Its protein is CASSYRAGVGADTQYF.

Only a few counts were recorded for this clonotype. The chain couples TRBV15 to TRBJ2-5, with 10 bases identical to TRBD2. CDR1 is LNHNV, CDR2 YYDKDF, per germline (reference sequence). The CDR3 extends over 17 amino acids. V lost 0 bases to trimming and J lost 5 bases; unmatched junction nucleotides: 9. The CDR3 sequence: CATSRELASGRRETQYF. As DNA, the CDR3 is TGTGCCACCAGCAGAGAACTCGCTAGCGGGAGACGGGAGACCCAGTACTTC. Using reference TRBV15 and TRBJ2-5 for the parts outside the CDR3, the full variable domain is DAMVIQNPRYQVTQFGKPVTLSCSQTLNHNVMYWYQQKSSQAPKLLFHYYDKDFNNEADTPDNFQSRRPNTSFCFLDIRSPGLGDTAMYLCATSRELASGRRETQYFGPGTRLLVL.

This clonotype was found a few times. The chain joins TRBV7-2 to TRBJ2-1; tentative D call: TRBD1 (5 bases). The germline CDR1 and CDR2 sequences are SGHTA and FQGNSA. The V end lost 5 bases, the J end lost 7 bases, and 15 bases lay between the germline ends. The CDR3 runs 14 residues. This CDR3 is CASSSWGGGNEQFF. The CDR3 bases are TGTGCCAGCAGCAGCTGGGGCGGTGGGAATGAGCAGTTCTTC.

This clonotype showed up just a few times. This sequence joins TRBV5-1 and TRBJ2-1; tentatively, D is TRBD2 (5 bases). The CDR3 consists of 17 residues. V lost 1 base and J 2 bases, leaving 16 bases between the germline ends. In germline, CDR1 is SGHRS, CDR2 YFSETQ. CDR3 bases: TGCGCCAGCAGCTTGTTAGGAGCGGTGCCGACCTACAATGAGCAGTTCTTC. Protein: CASSLLGAVPTYNEQFF.

This clonotype appeared a few times. V is TRBV2 and J is TRBJ2-5; 10 nucleotides line up with TRBD1. The CDR3 runs to 15 residues. CDR1 is SNHLY and CDR2 is FYNNEI in the germline V gene. Trimming took 5 bases from V and 2 from J; bases not matched to a gene: 5. The CDR3 DNA reads as TGTGCCAGCAGTTTCGGGACAGGGGCGCAAGAGACCCAGTACTTC. Its protein product is CASSFGTGAQETQYF.